Listed below are T cell receptor beta chains from one sample, sequenced in a study of blood T cell repertoires in COVID-19. TCRdb's table, derived via immunoSEQ multiplex PCR, lists solely in-frame clones and lacks some. The sample includes 100,000 to 150,000 clones, around 76% of them seen just once. Material: peripheral blood. These TCRs come from a man older than 75 with COVID-19, enrolled during active disease. The CDR3 runs from the conserved cysteine through the conserved F or W. Each record gives: clone size, V gene, CDR3 protein. Clone size, where shown, is once, few, many, or a class for clones that have expanded.

.,TRBV28,CASSVIGGGGYEQYF
.,TRBV5-1,CASSLLTSDEQFF
.,TRBV6-4,CASSEKPGTYNEQFF
once,TRBV10-2,CASSDRNYQPQHF
.,TRBV7-3,CASSVQGGIDTQYF
.,TRBV4-1,CASSHSGAYNSPLHF
.,TRBV27,CASSFSGGVVYNEQFF
.,TRBV12-2,CASRLDSGRNEQYF
once,TRBV19,CATTLAPYADTQYF
.,TRBV7-6,CASSSRGGNTEAFF
.,TRBV9,CASSVGGRSSGANVLTF
.,TRBV5-1,CASSTQGTDTQYF
.,TRBV5-6,CASTLAGVGETQYF
.,TRBV7-9,CASSWTSGYTDTQYF
.,TRBV10-3,CAIRLTSGSRDEQFF
.,TRBV7-7,CASSLGGSPTETQYF
.,TRBV6-6,CASSQTGGAGSNQPQHF
.,TRBV9,CASSVGDGGQETQYF
many,TRBV6-6,CASSYEGYNSPLHF
.,TRBV4-1,CASSHGPGTGLYEQYF
.,TRBV4-2,CASSRNLRESEQFF
.,TRBV29-1,CSVSPGTRNTGELFF
.,TRBV5-1,CASSFIDGGGYGYTF
.,TRBV5-8,CASSGRLARGYNEQFF